One and the same sample provided the 20 T cell receptor beta chains below, sequenced in a study of early T cells in non-severe SARS-CoV-2 infection. MiXCR was run by TCRdb on the 5' RACE reads, yielding one entry per CDR3 protein. The table has more than 55,000 distinct CDR3 sequences, roughly 13% seen once; the top ten hold almost 9.5%. Sequenced material: whole blood, taken at baseline. The receptors derive from an adult who was a healthcare worker with PCR-confirmed SARS-CoV-2 infection or an uninfected control (not recorded which).

This clonotype occurred a few times. This sequence joins TRBV24-1 and TRBJ2-3, with D unresolved. Per germline, CDR1 KGHDR and CDR2 SFDVKD. CDR3 size: 14 residues. The V end was cut by 6 bases, the J end by 0 bases, with 9 bases between. The CDR3 reads CATSSAFSTDTQYF. In DNA form, the CDR3 reads TGTGCCACCAGTAGTGCTTTCAGCACAGATACGCAGTATTTT.

This rearrangement joins TRBV11-2 to TRBJ2-7; no clear D. Trimming took 5 bases from V and 0 from J, leaving 14 bases between them. CDR3 length equals 15 residues. The germline gives CDR1 SGHAT, CDR2 FQNNGV. CDR3: CASSPTPRSSYEQYF. In nucleotides, the CDR3 is TGTGCCAGCAGCCCCACCCCACGAAGCTCCTACGAGCAGTACTTC.

This clonotype was detected only a few times. The V and J genes are TRBV15 and TRBJ2-7, with D tentatively TRBD1 (5 bases). The CDR3 covers 13 residues. Germline CDR1 and CDR2: LNHNV and YYDKDF (reference sequence). V was pared by 5 bases and J by 3 bases, with 11 bases between. The CDR3 DNA follows: TGTGCCACCAGCCCAGACAGAGACTACGAGCAGTACTTC. This sequence encodes CATSPDRDYEQYF.

This clonotype was observed a few times. The chain combines TRBV7-2 with TRBJ1-2, with 8 bases aligning to TRBD1. The CDR3 extends over 15 amino acids. Germline V gives CDR1 SGHTA, CDR2 FQGNSA. Unmatched junction bases numbered 4, after V lost 0 bases and J lost 4 bases. The CDR3 DNA sequence: TGTGCCAGCAGCTTAGCGAACAGGGGGGCCTATGGCTACACCTTC. Encoded protein: CASSLANRGAYGYTF.

This clonotype was counted a few times. The chain employs TRBV14 and TRBJ2-7; D is unresolved. The CDR3 is 15 residues long. Trimming took 4 bases from V and 1 from J, leaving 14 bases between them. Germline CDR1 is SGHDN and CDR2 is FVKESK. In nucleotides, the CDR3 is TGTGCCAGCAGCCTAAGGCAGGTATCTTCCTACGAGCAGTACTTC. Translation: CASSLRQVSSYEQYF. Filled out from reference TRBV14 and TRBJ2-7, the complete variable domain reads EAGVTQFPSHSVIEKGQTVTLRCDPISGHDNLYWYRRVMGKEIKFLLHFVKESKQDESGMPNNRFLAERTGGTYSTLKVQPAELEDSGVYFCASSLRQVSSYEQYFGPGTRLTVT.

The rearrangement joins TRBV6-1 to TRBJ1-1; a weak D match, TRBD1 (5 bases). Germline V gene sequence: CDR1 MNHNS, CDR2 SASEGT. V lost 7 bases and J 8 bases, leaving 17 bases between the germline ends. The CDR3 runs to 13 residues. In DNA form, the CDR3 reads TGTGCCAGCACCATGCAAGGGGAACGCGAAGCTTTCTTT. Protein: CASTMQGEREAFF.

This chain links TRBV3-1 with TRBJ2-5, with D perhaps TRBD1 or TRBD2 (5 bases each). The CDR3 consists of 15 residues. V gave up 6 bases and J gave up 4 bases, with 18 bases separating them. Germline values: CDR1 LGHDT, CDR2 YNNKEL (reference sequence). The CDR3 protein is CASSRRAGRTETQYF. The CDR3 bases are TGTGCCAGCAGTCGTAGGGCAGGGAGAACAGAGACCCAGTACTTC.

This clonotype was found a few times. The chain joins TRBV7-6 to TRBJ2-1; D is possibly TRBD2 (6 bases). Germline CDR1 is SGHVS and CDR2 is FNYEAQ. Trimming removed 5 bases at V and 0 bases at J, with 14 bases between. CDR3 size: 16 residues. The CDR3 DNA is TGTGCCAGCAGCCGTACCCTAGCGACCTCCTACAATGAGCAGTTCTTC. Amino acids: CASSRTLATSYNEQFF.

This clonotype was seen at least ten times. V is TRBV9 and J is TRBJ2-1, with a tentative D call TRBD2 (6 bases). CDR1 is SGDLS, CDR2 YYNGEE, per germline. V dropped 4 bases and J dropped 10 bases, with 24 bases sitting between them. This CDR3 has 16 amino acids. The CDR3 here is CASSLGGELMAAEQFF. CDR3 bases: TGTGCCAGCAGCTTAGGCGGGGAACTTATGGCGGCCGAGCAGTTCTTC.

This clonotype has only a few counts. The V gene is TRBV5-4, the J gene TRBJ1-1, with D maybe TRBD1 (5 bases). V gave up 0 bases and J gave up 4 bases, with 10 bases separating them. In germline, CDR1 is SGHNT, CDR2 YYREEE (reference sequence). This CDR3 has 14 amino acids. In nucleotides, the CDR3 is TGTGCCAGCAGCTTGGGACAGTTGGGCACTGAAGCTTTCTTT. Translation gives CASSLGQLGTEAFF.

This clonotype was observed at least ten times. The chain couples TRBV7-2 to TRBJ2-3; no definite D call. The CDR3 runs 14 residues. The V end was cut by 5 bases, the J end by 0 bases, with 9 bases between. CDR1 is SGHTA and CDR2 is FQGNSA in the germline V gene. CDR3: CASSQITSTDTQYF. CDR3 in DNA: TGTGCCAGCAGCCAGATAACTAGCACAGATACGCAGTATTTT.

This clonotype has only a few counts. This sequence joins TRBV4-3 and TRBJ2-7; 9 positions agree with TRBD2. The CDR3 sequence is 15 residues long. Germline V lookup: CDR1 LGHNA, CDR2 YSLEER. After removal of 1 base from V and 2 bases from J, the junction contained 3 bases not matched to a gene. DNA of the CDR3: TGCGCCAGCAGCCAAGTAGCGGGAGAACCCTACGAGCAGTACTTC. This codes for CASSQVAGEPYEQYF.

This clonotype was found many times. V usage is TRBV5-1 and J usage is TRBJ2-5, with 7 bases identical to TRBD2. J gave up 3 bases and V 0 bases, and 5 bases lay outside the gene matches. Germline V gene sequence: CDR1 SGHRS, CDR2 YFSETQ. The CDR3 is made up of 15 amino acids. The CDR3 loop reads CASSLGAGREETQYF. CDR3 nucleotides: TGCGCCAGCAGCTTGGGGGCAGGGAGGGAAGAGACCCAGTACTTC.

The chain links TRBV11-2 to TRBJ2-7; D might be TRBD2 (6 bases). The CDR3 spans 14 residues. V was clipped by 2 bases and J by 1 base, with 9 bases between them. Germline loops: CDR1 SGHAT, CDR2 FQNNGV. The CDR3 DNA sequence: TGTGCCAGCAGCTTAAGGGACTGGTCCTACGAGCAGTACTTC. It is translated as CASSLRDWSYEQYF.

As regards this clonotype: This clone may be a read error of a much larger clone one base away. The CDR3 carries no conserved terminal phenylalanine or tryptophan, so it likely arises from a read error. The chain joins TRBV10-3 to TRBJ2-7; 11 bases fit TRBD2. The V gene end was trimmed by 6 bases and the J gene end by 2 bases; junction bases not matched to a gene: 3. The germline CDR1 and CDR2 sequences are ENHRY and SYGVKD. This CDR3 has 14 amino acids. This CDR3 is CAIRASGGTYEQYL. The DNA of the CDR3 is TGTGCCATCAGGGCTAGCGGGGGGACCTACGAGCAGTACTTA.

This clonotype was seen repeatedly, ten times or more. The chain uses TRBV18 and TRBJ2-7; D is unresolved. The V end lost 2 bases, the J end lost 1 base, and 21 bases lay between the germline ends. This CDR3 spans 18 amino acids. Germline lookup yields CDR1 KGHSH and CDR2 LQKENI. CDR3 protein: CASSPALGPGQSSYEQYF. The DNA for the CDR3 is TGTGCCAGCTCACCAGCTTTGGGTCCTGGGCAGAGTTCCTACGAGCAGTACTTC. Full variable domain (rest looked up from reference TRBV18 and TRBJ2-7): NAGVMQNPRHLVRRRGQEARLRCSPMKGHSHVYWYRQLPEEGLKFMVYLQKENIIDESGMPKERFSAEFPKEGPSILRIQQVVRGDSAAYFCASSPALGPGQSSYEQYFGPGTRLTVT.

This clonotype was detected a few times. This chain uses TRBV7-9 with TRBJ2-2, with TRBD2 identical over 9 bases. With V trimmed by 5 bases and J by 4 bases, 8 bases remained unmatched. CDR3 size: 16 residues. Germline CDR1 is SEHNR and CDR2 is FQNEAQ (reference sequence). CDR3 nucleotide sequence: TGTGCCAGCAGCCCGCCCCTAGCGGGGCTCACCGGGGAGCTGTTTTTT. Its protein is CASSPPLAGLTGELFF.

This clonotype was seen at least ten times. The chain recombines TRBV9 with TRBJ2-2; D perhaps matches TRBD1 (6 bases). This CDR3 has 16 residues. Germline CDR1 reads SGDLS; CDR2 reads YYNGEE. The germline V and J ends were trimmed by 1 base and 0 bases, with 10 bases remaining between them. CDR3 region: CASSVPGTTNTGELFF. For the CDR3, the DNA is TGTGCCAGCAGCGTACCCGGGACAACGAACACCGGGGAGCTGTTTTTT. Drawing the rest from reference TRBV9 and TRBJ2-2, the complete variable domain is DSGVTQTPKHLITATGQRVTLRCSPRSGDLSVYWYQQSLDQGLQFLIQYYNGEERAKGNILERFSAQQFPDLHSELNLSSLELGDSALYFCASSVPGTTNTGELFFGEGSRLTVL.

A few counts support this clonotype. J is TRBJ1-2 and V is TRBV24-1; possible D gene TRBD1, 6 bases. The CDR3 length is 18 residues. The ends were cut back, 5 bases at V and 2 bases at J, with 23 bases in the middle. Looked up from germline, CDR1 is KGHDR and CDR2 is SFDVKD. The CDR3 reads CATSAAFRDMDGNYGYTF. The CDR3 nucleotides are TGTGCCACCAGTGCCGCCTTCCGGGACATGGACGGGAACTATGGCTACACCTTC.

There are a few counts of this clonotype. The chain couples TRBV5-1 to TRBJ1-1; the D gene is possibly TRBD1 (5 bases). The CDR3 totals 15 residues. V was cut by 5 bases and J by 0 bases, with 14 bases left in between. CDR1 is SGHRS, CDR2 YFSETQ, per germline. The CDR3 loop is CASSATGALNTEAFF. The CDR3 bases are TGCGCCAGCAGTGCAACCGGGGCATTGAACACTGAAGCTTTCTTT. Full variable domain (rest looked up from reference TRBV5-1 and TRBJ1-1): KAGVTQTPRYLIKTRGQQVTLSCSPISGHRSVSWYQQTPGQGLQFLFEYFSETQRNKGNFPGRFSGRQFSNSRSEMNVSTLELGDSALYLCASSATGALNTEAFFGQGTRLTVV.